This T cell receptor beta chain was observed in a study of cytomegalovirus exposure and HLA in healthy donors (dated by TCRdb to about 2017). A note on the overall study: An earlier analysis of approximately 640 of the donors reported approximately 300 Gb of sequence data and around 110 million unique TCR beta sequences from 150 million to 200 million T cells. Roughly 300 gigabases of sequencing data and approximately 85 million unique TCR sequences were included in an early release covering about 600 HLA-typed donors. Of the approximately 400 genotyped donors, roughly 76% were placed in the genetic ancestry cluster associated with self-reported Caucasian donors. The study aimed to test whether signatures of past pathogen exposure could be identified by cataloging public T cell receptors. The T cell repertoires of 666 subjects were profiled by immunosequencing and related to cytomegalovirus serostatus. Besides the first cohort of roughly 640 subjects, a separate validation cohort made up of 120 different subjects was used. To predict cytomegalovirus infection status, the study combined high-throughput TCR immunosequencing, statistical association of individual TCRs with disease status, and machine learning. To study patterns of TCR occurrence, a later analysis re-analyzed previously published TCR beta repertoires from around 700 donors and added high-resolution HLA genotyping. Rather than using new phenotypic data, the later analysis identified candidate immune exposures from TCR beta sequences and from how often those sequences occurred across donors. In an earlier analysis of a few hundred of the donors, high-throughput TCR beta sequencing was used to judge whether each TCR beta V gene segment behaved as functional or pseudogenic. Alongside the repertoire data, information on donor age, sex, ethnicity and CMV serostatus was compiled. A later genetic analysis took genome-wide SNP genotypes for 398 of the 666 donors and used that subset as a discovery cohort. Every discovery cohort repertoire had been produced on one sequencing platform. Both class I and class II loci were covered by HLA typing, at four-digit resolution. Typing coverage differed by locus: A, B, C, DRB1 and DQB1 were typed in roughly 620-630 donors, DQA1 in about 500, DPA1 in approximately 610, and DPB1 in 472. Because of strong linkage in the cohort, roughly five DR-DQ haplotypes were treated as single units for association and clustering. Among about 400 genotyped donors of the cohort, an average of roughly 230,000 unique TCR beta nucleotide sequences was sequenced per donor, of which about 19% were non-productive.

This clone appeared a few times. No cognate antigen has been identified for it. No much larger clone exists at a distance of one base, and base qualities are not known. Including the terminal cysteine and phenylalanine, the CDR3 comprises 16 residues. The sequence is cut down to CDR3 DNA, 48 bases in frame from base 1. CDR1 and CDR2, looked up from the germline V gene, are MGHRA and YSYEKL. At the junction V is shortened by 0 bases and J by 4 bases; bases outside the gene matches: 8. Library generation was performed with the immunoSEQ multiplex PCR assay. The multiplex PCR relied on a mix of 60 forward primers for TCR Vbeta segments and 13 reverse primers for TCR Jbeta segments. Amplification of the CDR3 region of rearranged TCR beta genes was performed with a multiplex PCR assay on genomic DNA. The Illumina HiSeq System was used to sequence the amplified TCR beta libraries as 87-base-pair reads. As for how the authors treated the data: A later analysis tallied 75 million to 95 million unique TCR beta chains across the 550 to 850 repertoires, and some 10 million of those chains were shared by two or more donors. Raw reads were error-corrected and collapsed into unique sequences by a nearest-neighbor algorithm in which closely related sequences were merged to remove PCR and sequencing errors. V, D and J gene segments were assigned by aligning CDR3 sequences to IMGT reference sequences. For a sequence to be retained, a match of at least six nucleotides was required to both a V gene segment and a J gene segment. Rearrangements were classified as productive when the CDR3 lacked stop codons and remained in frame with V and J, and all other rearrangements were classified as non-productive. CDR3 was defined according to IMGT convention as the region running from the second conserved V-encoded cysteine to the conserved J-encoded phenylalanine. The earlier analysis of 587 of the donors excluded sequences that lacked an unambiguous match to a single V gene segment. In an earlier analysis of more than 500 of the donors, a V segment was called functional when productive rearrangements were above 56.7%, and segregating when the standard deviation between donors exceeded 5%. A statistical classification framework was developed to diagnose cytomegalovirus status using the catalog of TCR beta chain sequences. A later analysis assigned V and J genes by comparing TCR nucleotide sequences with IMGT/GENE-DB human TR gene sequences. In a later analysis, CDR3 sequences and most-parsimonious VDJ recombination scenarios were assigned using the TCRdist pipeline. In a later analysis, every TCR beta chain was defined by the combination of its CDR3 amino acid sequence and its V-gene family, and reads without a unique V-gene family were dropped. As a way to deal with suspected cross-contamination and a sequencing artifact, a later analysis dropped roughly 600 nucleotide sequences that were highly shared and had low generation probability. In a later analysis, a clonal expansion index was calculated for each public chain from normalized within-repertoire ranks of inferred template counts. A later analysis computed generation probabilities with a VDJ recombination model fitted to out-of-frame rearrangements, and checked the results against IGoR. In a later analysis, TCR-TCR, TCR-HLA and TCR-CMV co-occurrence was scored with hypergeometric tests, and a repertoire-size bias correction was applied to TCR pairs. In a later analysis, false discovery rates were estimated by permuting HLA or CMV assignments 20 times. In a later analysis, co-occurring TCRs were grouped using DBSCAN, and TCRdist sequence similarity was added for clustering within HLA-allele-positive subsets. Repertoires with fewer than 30,000 or more than 120,000 public chains were left out of co-occurrence clustering, as were a few repertoires with anomalous nucleotide sharing. TCRdb mirrors the immuneACCESS table, restricted to in-frame sequences. Some clones are absent from its copies; in checked studies, under half trace to an unresolved V gene, and the reason for the others is unknown. V, J and clone size reflect that table, while D and trimming were determined from the DNA. The sample has 95,000 to 120,000 clones on record, over 60% of them singletons. Of the sample, roughly 8.3% falls within the top ten clones.

The cohort was made up of approximately 700 healthy bone marrow donors. Cohort members were all nominally healthy when sampled, although unrecorded immune exposures were likely present. The donor was CMV seropositive and was included in the group of 290 or so seropositive cohort members. A peripheral blood sample was collected from each donor, and TCR beta sequencing was performed on peripheral blood mononuclear cells. Genomic DNA was extracted from the blood cell samples with the Qiagen DNeasy Blood Extraction Kit. General findings and caveats noted by the study authors: Because HLA typing was unavailable for some donors at each locus, only the typed subset was used in association tests. Correlated functional status among segregating V segments might be attributable to linkage disequilibrium, but an unknown experimental factor could not be ruled out. Presence/absence analyses assumed roughly uniform sequencing depth across donors, an assumption that may not hold. Three of the identified cytomegalovirus-associated TCR beta chains were confirmed in vitro to be specific for cytomegalovirus antigens. In a later analysis, most CMV-associated TCR beta chains were found to appear HLA-restricted, with HLA associations seemingly driven largely by CMV exposure. In an earlier analysis of around 600 of the donors, most TCR beta V segments appeared in productive rearrangements about 90% or about 30% of the time, broadly matching IMGT annotations. Across donors, most TCR sequences were observed very rarely, whereas some public TCRs were present in many individuals. It was suggested by the authors that the approach could potentially be generalized to other disease states and immunological phenotypes. Compared with the roughly 710-donor mean, donors in an Asian-associated ancestry cluster had fewer N-insertions in productive TCRs, according to a later genetic analysis. Strong co-occurrence of HLA alleles, especially DR and DQ, made assigning TCR associations to individual alleles difficult. In both the original and validation cohorts, the classifier was reported to diagnose cytomegalovirus status with high specificity and sensitivity. In this cohort, only TCR beta chains were sequenced, and detectable features were limited by the absence of alpha or paired-chain data. A further reported finding was that TCR beta sequences accurately predicted the HLA-A and HLA-B alleles for most subjects in the first cohort. According to a later analysis, TCR association rates differed among HLA loci, with DRB1 alleles showing the most associated TCRs and HLA-C alleles showing the fewest. Because counts were too low, under 20 rarely observed V segments, including chromosome 9 orphons, were left out of the earlier analysis of about 620 of the donors. Compared with equally common non-associated chains, HLA-associated TCR beta chains in a later analysis were more clonally expanded and had lower generation probabilities. V-gene and J-gene trimming of TCR beta chains was associated with a missense DCLRE1C variant in a later genetic analysis, and the association was replicated in an independent cohort. In a later analysis, around 15,000 TCR beta sequences were associated with specific HLA alleles at a false discovery rate of 0.05. Immune exposure information for the cohort was limited to CMV serostatus. A total of 150 or so TCR beta chains were listed by the study as associated with cytomegalovirus. A later analysis reported that several top co-occurrence clusters appeared linked to parvovirus B19, influenza, CMV and Epstein-Barr virus. A group of highly shared sequence variants was considered likely to be a technical artifact of the sequencing pipeline. The 87-base-pair reads could not distinguish some IMGT-functional V segments, including TRBV6-2 and TRBV6-3, so those segments were excluded.

Recombination linked TRBV4-1 to TRBJ1-2; 7 middle bases align to TRBD1. This clonotype originated in a man between 18 and 29 years old in good health and CMV-seropositive. Sequenced material: PBMCs. DNA sequence: TGCGCCAGCAGCCAAGAAGACAGGGTAGACGGCTATGGCTACACCTTC. This encodes CASSQEDRVDGYGYTF.